Listed below are T cell receptor beta chains from one sample, sequenced in a study of blood T cell repertoires in COVID-19. Profiled with immunoSEQ multiplex PCR; TCRdb holds only in-frame clones, not every one. The table has about 160,000 clones, over 60% seen once. The sequenced material came from peripheral blood. The receptors stem from a man in his fifties or sixties with acute or convalescent COVID-19. CDR3s include the opening cysteine and the closing phenylalanine or tryptophan. A D gene is named only where the DNA matches it firmly. Clone sizes are given selectively: once, few, many, or a class where the clone is expanded.

CDR3 protein: CASSQAGEGGEQFF; CDR3 DNA: TGCGCCAGCAGCCAAGCAGGGGAGGGAGGAGAGCAGTTCTTC; V gene: TRBV4-3; J gene: TRBJ2-1; clone size: NA; D gene: NA
CDR3 protein: CASGEGQATDTQYF; CDR3 DNA: TGTGCTAGTGGTGAGGGACAGGCCACAGATACGCAGTATTTT; V gene: TRBV12-5; J gene: TRBJ2-3; clone size: NA; D gene: TRBD1
CDR3 protein: CASSLSGQGGSPLHF; CDR3 DNA: TGTGCCAGCAGTCTATCGGGACAGGGGGGCTCACCCCTCCACTTT; V gene: TRBV27; J gene: TRBJ1-6; clone size: NA; D gene: TRBD1
CDR3 protein: CASSLNPGNTEAFF; CDR3 DNA: TGTGCCAGCAGCTTGAACCCCGGGAACACTGAAGCTTTCTTT; V gene: TRBV5-6; J gene: TRBJ1-1; clone size: NA; D gene: NA
CDR3 protein: CASRRDSSYNEQFF; CDR3 DNA: TGTGCCAGCCGCCGGGACAGCTCCTACAATGAGCAGTTCTTC; V gene: TRBV6-5; J gene: TRBJ2-1; clone size: NA; D gene: TRBD1
CDR3 protein: CASSQGHSYGYTF; CDR3 DNA: TGTGCCAGCAGCCAGGGACATTCCTATGGCTACACCTTC; V gene: TRBV14; J gene: TRBJ1-2; clone size: NA; D gene: NA
CDR3 protein: CASSSLLPGQGALKLFF; CDR3 DNA: TGTGCCAGCAGTTCGCTGCTGCCGGGACAGGGGGCACTGAAACTGTTTTTT; V gene: TRBV28; J gene: TRBJ1-4; clone size: NA; D gene: TRBD1
CDR3 protein: CASSQYRTGELFF; CDR3 DNA: TGTGCCAGCAGCCAATACAGGACCGGGGAGCTGTTTTTT; V gene: TRBV16; J gene: TRBJ2-2; clone size: NA; D gene: NA
CDR3 protein: CATIENTEAFF; CDR3 DNA: TGTGCCACAATAGAGAACACTGAAGCTTTCTTT; V gene: TRBV7-9; J gene: TRBJ1-1; clone size: NA; D gene: NA
CDR3 protein: CASSLAAGGTGTEAFF; CDR3 DNA: TGTGCCAGCAGCTTGGCGGCAGGGGGCACGGGAACTGAAGCTTTCTTT; V gene: TRBV5-4; J gene: TRBJ1-1; clone size: NA; D gene: TRBD1
CDR3 protein: CASSYIAGQETQYF; CDR3 DNA: TGTGCCAGCAGCTACATAGCGGGTCAAGAGACCCAGTACTTC; V gene: TRBV7-2; J gene: TRBJ2-5; clone size: NA; D gene: TRBD2
CDR3 protein: CASSPRTGSHEQYF; CDR3 DNA: TGTGCCAGCAGTCCCCGGACAGGGAGCCACGAGCAGTACTTC; V gene: TRBV27; J gene: TRBJ2-7; clone size: NA; D gene: TRBD1
CDR3 protein: CASSLTAAYGYTF; CDR3 DNA: TGTGCCAGCAGCTTGACAGCTGCCTATGGCTACACCTTC; V gene: TRBV11-2; J gene: TRBJ1-2; clone size: NA; D gene: NA
CDR3 protein: CASSVGGTSGGKHQETQYF; CDR3 DNA: TGTGCCAGCAGCGTAGGTGGTACTAGCGGGGGGAAACATCAAGAGACCCAGTACTTC; V gene: TRBV9; J gene: TRBJ2-5; clone size: NA; D gene: TRBD2
CDR3 protein: CASRGRTGPTNEKLFF; CDR3 DNA: TGTGCCAGTAGGGGTAGGACAGGGCCAACTAATGAAAAACTGTTTTTT; V gene: TRBV19; J gene: TRBJ1-4; clone size: NA; D gene: TRBD1
CDR3 protein: CASSLAHYEQYF; CDR3 DNA: TGTGCCAGCAGTTTGGCCCACTACGAGCAGTACTTC; V gene: TRBV28; J gene: TRBJ2-7; clone size: NA; D gene: NA
CDR3 protein: CASSPGLNTGELFF; CDR3 DNA: TGTGCCAGCTCACCAGGGCTGAACACCGGGGAGCTGTTTTTT; V gene: TRBV18; J gene: TRBJ2-2; clone size: NA; D gene: NA
CDR3 protein: CASSTGGDYGYTF; CDR3 DNA: TGTGCCAGCAGCACAGGGGGCGACTATGGCTACACCTTC; V gene: TRBV5-6; J gene: TRBJ1-2; clone size: NA; D gene: TRBD1
CDR3 protein: CATSDSGTGYYGYTF; CDR3 DNA: TGTGCCACCAGTGACTCCGGGACAGGATACTATGGCTACACCTTC; V gene: TRBV24-1; J gene: TRBJ1-2; clone size: NA; D gene: TRBD1
CDR3 protein: CASSTDLNSPLHF; CDR3 DNA: TGTGCCAGTAGTACAGACCTAAATTCACCCCTCCACTTT; V gene: TRBV19; J gene: TRBJ1-6; clone size: NA; D gene: NA
CDR3 protein: CASSIGGSGYEQYF; CDR3 DNA: TGTGCCAGTAGTATAGGAGGGAGCGGATACGAGCAGTACTTC; V gene: TRBV19; J gene: TRBJ2-7; clone size: NA; D gene: NA
CDR3 protein: CAWSVAGGTDTQYF; CDR3 DNA: TGTGCCTGGTCGGTAGCGGGGGGCACAGATACGCAGTATTTT; V gene: TRBV30; J gene: TRBJ2-3; clone size: NA; D gene: TRBD2
CDR3 protein: CASSYSGSGRTEAFF; CDR3 DNA: TGTGCCAGCAGTTACTCAGGATCAGGGCGGACTGAAGCTTTCTTT; V gene: TRBV6-5; J gene: TRBJ1-1; clone size: once; D gene: NA
CDR3 protein: CATSEDSNYGYTF; CDR3 DNA: TGTGCCACCAGTGAGGACAGTAACTATGGCTACACCTTC; V gene: TRBV24-1; J gene: TRBJ1-2; clone size: once; D gene: NA
CDR3 protein: CASSSRQGITDTQYF; CDR3 DNA: TGTGCCAGCAGCTCAAGACAGGGAATTACAGATACGCAGTATTTT; V gene: TRBV7-2; J gene: TRBJ2-3; clone size: few; D gene: TRBD1
CDR3 protein: CASSLAGGNQPQHF; CDR3 DNA: TGTGCCAGCAGCTTAGCCGGGGGCAATCAGCCCCAGCATTTT; V gene: TRBV11-1; J gene: TRBJ1-5; clone size: NA; D gene: NA
CDR3 protein: CASSFGGAGNGYTF; CDR3 DNA: TGTGCCAGCAGCTTCGGGGGGGCCGGTAATGGCTACACCTTC; V gene: TRBV5-8; J gene: TRBJ1-2; clone size: NA; D gene: NA
CDR3 protein: CASRRQGGRAYNSPLHF; CDR3 DNA: TGTGCCAGCAGACGACAGGGCGGTAGAGCCTATAATTCACCCCTCCACTTT; V gene: TRBV6-6; J gene: TRBJ1-6; clone size: NA; D gene: TRBD1
CDR3 protein: CASSFPQGYEQYF; CDR3 DNA: TGTGCCAGCAGCTTCCCACAGGGATACGAGCAGTACTTC; V gene: TRBV3-1/TRBV3-2; J gene: TRBJ2-7; clone size: once; D gene: NA
CDR3 protein: CASSSTGQGAGETQYF; CDR3 DNA: TGTGCCAGCAGTTCCACCGGACAGGGGGCGGGTGAGACCCAGTACTTC; V gene: TRBV27; J gene: TRBJ2-5; clone size: NA; D gene: TRBD1
CDR3 protein: CASSQDSLNEKLFF; CDR3 DNA: TGTGCCAGCAGCCAAGACAGTCTTAATGAAAAACTGTTTTTT; V gene: TRBV3-1/TRBV3-2; J gene: TRBJ1-4; clone size: NA; D gene: NA
CDR3 protein: CASTETVAQGYNEKLFF; CDR3 DNA: TGTGCCAGTACCGAGACCGTAGCTCAGGGGTATAATGAAAAACTGTTTTTT; V gene: TRBV19; J gene: TRBJ1-4; clone size: NA; D gene: NA
CDR3 protein: CSVASLDRGPDTQYF; CDR3 DNA: TGCAGCGTTGCCTCCCTGGACAGGGGCCCAGATACGCAGTATTTT; V gene: TRBV29-1; J gene: TRBJ2-3; clone size: NA; D gene: TRBD1
CDR3 protein: CASSDRTGWEQYF; CDR3 DNA: TGCGCCAGCAGCGATCGGACAGGGTGGGAGCAGTACTTC; V gene: TRBV4-1; J gene: TRBJ2-7; clone size: NA; D gene: TRBD1
CDR3 protein: CASSTGTGGLETQYF; CDR3 DNA: TGTGCCAGCAGCACCGGGACAGGGGGTTTGGAGACCCAGTACTTC; V gene: TRBV7-9; J gene: TRBJ2-5; clone size: NA; D gene: TRBD1
CDR3 protein: CASSVEDSQETQYF; CDR3 DNA: TGTGCCAGCAGCGTAGAGGACTCTCAAGAGACCCAGTACTTC; V gene: TRBV9; J gene: TRBJ2-5; clone size: few; D gene: NA
CDR3 protein: CASSEDRGNQPQHF; CDR3 DNA: TGCGCCAGCAGTGAGGACAGGGGTAATCAGCCCCAGCATTTT; V gene: TRBV10-2; J gene: TRBJ1-5; clone size: NA; D gene: TRBD1
CDR3 protein: CASSGGLDKAGNEKLFF; CDR3 DNA: TGTGCCAGCAGCGGGGGTCTCGACAAAGCGGGTAATGAAAAACTGTTTTTT; V gene: TRBV11-2; J gene: TRBJ1-4; clone size: NA; D gene: NA
CDR3 protein: CASSPLQGAHTEAFF; CDR3 DNA: TGTGCCAGCAGCCCCTTGCAGGGGGCGCACACTGAAGCTTTCTTT; V gene: TRBV7-9; J gene: TRBJ1-1; clone size: NA; D gene: TRBD1
CDR3 protein: CASRVPPGQGPYEQYF; CDR3 DNA: TGTGCCAGCAGAGTCCCACCGGGACAGGGACCCTACGAGCAGTACTTC; V gene: TRBV2; J gene: TRBJ2-7; clone size: NA; D gene: TRBD1
CDR3 protein: CASSQTGRNVEAFF; CDR3 DNA: TGTGCCAGCAGCCAAACCGGGAGGAACGTTGAAGCTTTCTTT; V gene: TRBV21-1; J gene: TRBJ1-1; clone size: NA; D gene: NA
CDR3 protein: CASSTGQGESSYNSPLHF; CDR3 DNA: TGTGCCAGCAGCACGGGACAGGGGGAGAGCTCCTATAATTCACCCCTCCACTTT; V gene: TRBV7-9; J gene: TRBJ1-6; clone size: NA; D gene: TRBD1
CDR3 protein: CASSELGGVEQFF; CDR3 DNA: TGTGCCAGCAGTGAATTGGGGGGGGTCGAGCAGTTCTTC; V gene: TRBV25-1; J gene: TRBJ2-1; clone size: NA; D gene: TRBD2
CDR3 protein: CASSQDTGPRGAEYGYTF; CDR3 DNA: TGTGCCAGCAGCCAAGATACTGGCCCCCGGGGGGCTGAGTATGGCTACACCTTC; V gene: TRBV14; J gene: TRBJ1-2; clone size: NA; D gene: NA